One and the same sample provided the 26 T cell receptor beta chains below, sequenced in a study of cytomegalovirus exposure and HLA in healthy donors (dated by TCRdb to 2016 to 2017). Receptor amplification or capture employed the immunoSEQ multiplex PCR assay. For the multiplex PCR, a mixture combining 60 forward primers for TCR Vbeta segments and 13 reverse primers for TCR Jbeta segments was used. TCRdb carries this immuneACCESS record with in-frame sequences only. Its versions omit some clonotypes, under half of them owing to an unresolved V gene in the studies checked, with the rest unexplained. The sample table records under 150,000 clones; approximately 80% of these occur just once. Jointly, the top ten make up about 0.63% of the sample. What was sequenced was PBMCs. The receptor source for this set is a man between 18 and 29 years old in good health and CMV-seronegative.

The CDR3 reads CASSRGPGQGEYEQYF. The CDR3 nucleotides read TGTGCCAGCTCACGGGGACCGGGACAGGGGGAATACGAGCAGTACTTC. The V and J genes are TRBV18 and TRBJ2-7; TRBD1 matches at 11 bases. The CDR3 covers 16 residues. Trimming removed 4 bases from V and 4 bases from J; junction bases left unmatched: 9. The germline V gene encodes CDR1 KGHSH and CDR2 LQKENI.

V is TRBV15 and J is TRBJ2-3; weak D call: TRBD1 (5 bases). Germline loops: CDR1 LNHNV, CDR2 YYDKDF (reference sequence). The V end was cut by 2 bases, the J end by 6 bases, with 12 bases between. There are 14 residues in the CDR3. The CDR3 coding sequence is TGTGCCACCAGCAGAAGCACAGGCCTCGATACGCAGTATTTT. Translation gives CATSRSTGLDTQYF.

The sample holds a few counts of this clone. DNA for the CDR3: TGTGCCAGCAGTTCCACGGGGGGGGTCACCGGGGAGCTGTTTTTT. Amino acids: CASSSTGGVTGELFF. The V gene is TRBV5-6, the J gene TRBJ2-2; TRBD2 matches at 8 bases. Trimming at V came to 5 bases and at J to 4 bases, leaving 7 bases not matched to a gene. Germline CDR1 reads SGHDT; CDR2 reads YYEEEE. The CDR3 is 15 amino acids.

This rearrangement joins TRBV5-1 to TRBJ2-7; 7 bases are a match to TRBD1. The CDR3 spans 14 residues. CDR1 is SGHRS and CDR2 is YFSETQ in the germline V gene. J lost 6 bases, V lost 4 bases, and 10 bases had no gene match. CDR3 in amino acids: CASSRGGPRLEQYF. As DNA, the CDR3 is TGCGCCAGCAGCCGAGGGGGCCCTAGGCTCGAGCAGTACTTC.

The chain joins TRBV9 to TRBJ1-1; D unclear. Trimming left V 2 bases short and J 0 bases short, with 23 bases between. The CDR3 is 19 amino acids. Germline lookup yields CDR1 SGDLS and CDR2 YYNGEE. In DNA, the CDR3 is TGTGCCAGCAGCGTGAATCCCGGTCCCACGACAACAATGAACACTGAAGCTTTCTTT. It translates to CASSVNPGPTTTMNTEAFF.

The chain couples TRBV6-5 to TRBJ1-1; D is unresolved. The germline gives CDR1 MNHEY, CDR2 SVGAGI. The CDR3 is 13 residues long. Trimming removed 6 bases from V and 2 bases from J, with 10 bases in between. CDR3 DNA sequence: TGTGCCAGCAGGAGAATATTAAACACTGAAGCTTTCTTT. Protein product: CASRRILNTEAFF.

V usage is TRBV10-3 and J usage is TRBJ1-3; 8 bases map to TRBD1. There are 15 residues in the CDR3. With 7 bases clipped from V and 1 base from J, the junction kept 6 bases outside the gene matches. Germline-derived CDR1 and CDR2 are ENHRY and SYGVKD. CDR3 sequence (DNA): TGTGCCATCACCAAAACAGGGGGTTCTGGAAACACCATATATTTT. It encodes CAITKTGGSGNTIYF.

This clone was seen a handful of times. The junction and the germline gene differ at one end; a read error may be behind it. The chain couples TRBV7-7 to TRBJ2-2, with a possible D match to TRBD2 (6 bases). Germline CDR1 and CDR2: SSHAT and FNYEAQ (reference sequence). This CDR3 is built from 15 residues. The chain's CDR3 is CASSLGRGGTGELFF. CDR3 bases: TGTGCTAGCAGCCTCGGGCGGGGTGGGACCGGGGAGCTGTTTTTT. Supplemented by reference TRBV7-7 and TRBJ2-2, the full variable domain reads GAGVSQSPRYKVTKRGQDVTLRCDPISSHATLYWYQQALGQGPEFLTYFNYEAQPDKSGLPSDRFSAERPEGSISTLTIQRTEQRDSAMYRCASSLGRGGTGELFFGEGSRLTVL.

CDR3 sequence (DNA): TGTGCCAGCAGCGTCGCTCTGGGGGCGGGCTACACCTTC. It yields the protein CASSVALGAGYTF. The genes are TRBV5-4 and TRBJ1-2; D is possibly TRBD1 (6 bases). V was pared by 4 bases and J by 8 bases, with 15 bases between. Germline V CDR1 and CDR2: SGHNT, YYREEE (reference sequence). The CDR3 sequence is 13 residues long. Full variable domain (outside the CDR3, taken from reference TRBV5-4 and TRBJ1-2): ETGVTQSPTHLIKTRGQQVTLRCSSQSGHNTVSWYQQALGQGPQFIFQYYREEENGRGNFPPRFSGLQFPNYSSELNVNALELDDSALYLCASSVALGAGYTFGSGTRLTVV.

This clone was observed a few times. This chain links TRBV30 with TRBJ2-7, with D maybe TRBD1 (6 bases). Germline-derived CDR1 and CDR2 are GTSNPN and SVGIG (reference sequence). CDR3 size: 14 residues. The ends were cut back, 1 base at V and 7 bases at J, with 17 bases in the middle. Here the CDR3 reads CAWSGQGNRREQYF. The CDR3 region has the DNA TGTGCCTGGAGTGGGCAGGGGAACAGGAGAGAGCAGTACTTC.

This clone was recorded a few times. The chain employs TRBV15 and TRBJ2-5, with D uncertain. Germline CDR1 is LNHNV and CDR2 is YYDKDF (reference sequence). This CDR3 is 17 amino acids long. Trimming removed 1 base at V and 0 bases at J, with 15 bases between. CDR3 region: CATSRGRGGRYQETQYF. Written as DNA, the CDR3 is TGTGCCACCAGCAGAGGGCGCGGTGGTAGATACCAAGAGACCCAGTACTTC.

The rearrangement joins TRBV7-2 to TRBJ2-5; 8 bases are shared with TRBD2. There are 16 residues in the CDR3. CDR1 and CDR2 (germline): SGHTA, FQGNSA. The ends lost 2 bases at V and 4 bases at J; junction bases unmatched: 9. The CDR3 DNA reads as TGTGCCAGCAGCTTACTAGCGGGCGAAATGATAGAGACCCAGTACTTC. Amino acid sequence: CASSLLAGEMIETQYF.

This chain connects TRBV9 to TRBJ2-7; unclear D gene. CDR1 and CDR2 from the germline V gene are SGDLS and YYNGEE. V lost 0 bases and J 3 bases, leaving 10 bases between the germline ends. This CDR3 spans 14 amino acids. The CDR3 region is CASSVAPGDYEQYF. CDR3 nucleotides: TGTGCCAGCAGCGTAGCCCCCGGTGACTACGAGCAGTACTTC.

The chain uses TRBV30 and TRBJ1-1; 7 bases align to TRBD1. CDR3 length equals 10 residues. Trimming at V came to 3 bases and at J to 9 bases, leaving 1 base not matched to a gene. Germline CDR1 reads GTSNPN; CDR2 reads SVGIG (reference sequence). The CDR3 protein is CAWRQGKAFF. The CDR3 DNA sequence: TGTGCCTGGAGACAGGGGAAAGCTTTCTTT. Looking up the rest from reference TRBV30 and TRBJ1-1 gives the full variable domain: SQTIHQWPATLVQPVGSPLSLECTVEGTSNPNLYWYRQAAGRGLQLLFYSVGIGQISSEVPQNLSASRPQDRQFILSSKKLLLSDSGFYLCAWRQGKAFFGQGTRLTVV.

The chain employs TRBV4-1 and TRBJ1-2; D is uncertain. V gave up 0 bases and J gave up 2 bases, with 10 bases separating them. Germline assignment: CDR1 MGHRA and CDR2 YSYEKL. The CDR3 is 15 amino acids. The CDR3 is CASSQDSSLNYGYTF. CDR3 bases: TGCGCCAGCAGCCAAGATTCGTCTTTGAACTATGGCTACACCTTC.

This chain connects TRBV19 to TRBJ1-5; maybe TRBD1 (6 bases). Germline V gene lookup returns CDR1 LNHDA and CDR2 SQIVND (reference sequence). Trimming stripped 3 bases from V and 4 bases from J, with 10 bases between. The CDR3 consists of 14 residues. The CDR3 DNA is TGTGCCAGTAGTATTTCAGGGGAAAATCAGCCCCAGCATTTT. Its translation: CASSISGENQPQHF.

This clone was counted a single time. This rearrangement joins TRBV5-1 to TRBJ1-2; TRBD1 might be the D (6 bases). Trimming shortened V by 4 bases and J by 4 bases, and 17 bases separated the two germline ends. This CDR3 has 15 amino acids. Germline assignment: CDR1 SGHRS and CDR2 YFSETQ. The DNA for the CDR3 is TGCGCCAGCAGCCCAGGGTCCAGGGGTGGCTATGGCTACACCTTC. It encodes CASSPGSRGGYGYTF.

This chain uses TRBV6-6 with TRBJ2-7; D gene ambiguous. Germline loops: CDR1 MNHNY, CDR2 SVGAGI (reference sequence). The CDR3 is made up of 12 amino acids. The DNA of the CDR3 is TGTGCTACCGGTGAGAGCGTATACGAGCAGTACTTC. The encoded protein is CATGESVYEQYF.

The chain joins TRBV20-1 to TRBJ2-2; D perhaps matches TRBD2 (6 bases). CDR1 DFQATT and CDR2 SNEGSKA come from the germline V gene (reference sequence). Trimming removed 5 bases at V and 5 bases at J, with 6 bases between. The length of the CDR3 is 11 residues. The CDR3 DNA reads TGCAGTGCTCGGGAGACCGGGGAGCTGTTTTTT. It translates to CSARETGELFF.

DNA for the CDR3: TGTGCCAGCAGCATGGGGGGTACTAGCGGCACAGATACGCAGTATTTT. It yields the protein CASSMGGTSGTDTQYF. The chain recombines TRBV5-6 with TRBJ2-3; 7 bases map to TRBD2. In germline, CDR1 is SGHDT, CDR2 YYEEEE. J gave up 1 base and V 4 bases, and 9 bases lay outside the gene matches. The CDR3 loop spans 16 amino acids.

This clone was seen a few times. The V call is TRBV28, the J call TRBJ1-3; a weak D match, TRBD1 (6 bases). Trimming took 10 bases from V and 2 from J, leaving 12 bases between them. Per germline, CDR1 MDHEN and CDR2 SYDVKM. The CDR3 consists of 13 residues. The CDR3 reads CATTRTAGNTIYF. CDR3 coding DNA: TGTGCCACCACCCGGACAGCTGGAAACACCATATATTTT.

The chain couples TRBV9 to TRBJ2-1; 11 bases line up with TRBD2. Per the germline V gene, CDR1 is SGDLS and CDR2 is YYNGEE. The CDR3 is 15 residues long. Unmatched junction bases numbered 0, after V lost 3 bases and J lost 1 base. CDR3 bases: TGTGCCAGCAGCGCTAGCGGGGGGTCCTACAATGAGCAGTTCTTC. Translating gives CASSASGGSYNEQFF.

As DNA, the CDR3 is TGTGCCAGTAGTCCACAGGGTAGGCGCACTGAAGCTTTCTTT. Residues: CASSPQGRRTEAFF. The rearrangement uses TRBV19 and TRBJ1-1; possibly TRBD1 for D (6 bases). CDR1 and CDR2 from the germline V gene are LNHDA and SQIVND (reference sequence). Trimming pared 5 bases from V and 4 bases from J, leaving 14 bases between. There are 14 residues in the CDR3. The full variable domain, completed using reference TRBV19 and TRBJ1-1, is DGGITQSPKYLFRKEGQNVTLSCEQNLNHDAMYWYRQDPGQGLRLIYYSQIVNDFQKGDIAEGYSVSREKKESFPLTVTSAQKNPTAFYLCASSPQGRRTEAFFGQGTRLTVV.

The rearrangement links TRBV30 to TRBJ2-7, with TRBD2 matching over 7 bases. With 4 bases clipped from V and 6 bases from J, the junction kept 6 bases outside the gene matches. This CDR3 is built from 12 residues. CDR1 GTSNPN and CDR2 SVGIG come from the germline V gene (reference sequence). The CDR3 coding sequence is TGTGCCTGGACCGGGGGAGGGCTCGAGCAGTACTTC. This codes for CAWTGGGLEQYF.

V is TRBV7-9 and J is TRBJ1-4, with D tentatively TRBD1 (5 bases). Germline V gene lookup returns CDR1 SEHNR and CDR2 FQNEAQ (reference sequence). This CDR3 region has 14 residues. The ends were cut back, 3 bases at V and 6 bases at J, with 11 bases in the middle. The CDR3 is CASSLGRDHEKLFF. In DNA form, the CDR3 reads TGTGCCAGCAGCTTGGGGCGGGACCATGAAAAACTGTTTTTT.

The J gene is TRBJ1-3, the V gene TRBV7-9; 7 bases map to TRBD1. V was clipped by 1 base and J by 3 bases; unmatched bases: 0. Per germline, CDR1 SEHNR and CDR2 FQNEAQ (reference sequence). This CDR3 is 14 amino acids long. In DNA, the CDR3 is TGTGCCAGCAGCTTAGGGACAGGTGGAAACACCATATATTTT. It translates to CASSLGTGGNTIYF.